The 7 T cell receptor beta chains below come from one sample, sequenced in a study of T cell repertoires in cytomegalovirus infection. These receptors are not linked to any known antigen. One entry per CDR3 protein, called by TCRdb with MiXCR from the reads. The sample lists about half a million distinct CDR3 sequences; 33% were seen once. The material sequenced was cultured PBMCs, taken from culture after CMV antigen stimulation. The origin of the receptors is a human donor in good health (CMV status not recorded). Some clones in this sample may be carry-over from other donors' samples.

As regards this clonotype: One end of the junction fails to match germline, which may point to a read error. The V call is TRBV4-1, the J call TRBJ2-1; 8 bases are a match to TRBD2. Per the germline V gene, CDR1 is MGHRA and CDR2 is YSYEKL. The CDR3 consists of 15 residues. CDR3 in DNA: TGTGCCAGCAGCCAGAGCGGGAGCGACCCCAGGGAGCAGTTCTTC. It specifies CASSQSGSDPREQFF.

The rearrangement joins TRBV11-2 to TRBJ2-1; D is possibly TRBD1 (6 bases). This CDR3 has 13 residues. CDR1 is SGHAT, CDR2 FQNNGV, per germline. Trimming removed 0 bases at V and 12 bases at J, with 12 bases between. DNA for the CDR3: TGTGCCAGCAGCTTAGATTCAGGCAGGGGGCAGTTCTTC. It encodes CASSLDSGRGQFF.

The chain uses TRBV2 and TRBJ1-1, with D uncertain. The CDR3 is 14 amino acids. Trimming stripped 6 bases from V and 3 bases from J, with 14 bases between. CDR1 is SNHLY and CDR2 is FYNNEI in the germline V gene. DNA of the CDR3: TGTGCCAGCAGGTATCAGAATTATGACACTGAAGCTTTCTTT. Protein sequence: CASRYQNYDTEAFF.

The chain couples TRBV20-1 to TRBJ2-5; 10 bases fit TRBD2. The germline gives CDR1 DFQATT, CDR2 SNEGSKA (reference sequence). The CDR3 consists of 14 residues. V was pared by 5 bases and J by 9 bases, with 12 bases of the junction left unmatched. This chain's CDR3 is CSAPIAGGRGAQYF. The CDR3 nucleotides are TGCAGTGCTCCTATAGCGGGAGGCCGAGGGGCCCAGTACTTC.

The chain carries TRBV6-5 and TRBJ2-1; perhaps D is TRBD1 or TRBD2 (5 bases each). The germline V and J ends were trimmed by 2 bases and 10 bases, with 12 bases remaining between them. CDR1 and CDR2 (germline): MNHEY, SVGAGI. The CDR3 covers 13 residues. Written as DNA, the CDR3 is TGTGCCAGCAGTTACAGGACGTGGGGGGAGCAGTTCTTC. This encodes CASSYRTWGEQFF.

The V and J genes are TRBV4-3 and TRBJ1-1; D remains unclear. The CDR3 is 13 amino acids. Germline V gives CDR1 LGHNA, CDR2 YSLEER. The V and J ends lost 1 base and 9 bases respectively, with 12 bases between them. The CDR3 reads CASSQGAGLKAFF. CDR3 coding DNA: TGCGCCAGCAGCCAAGGGGCAGGCCTTAAAGCTTTCTTT.

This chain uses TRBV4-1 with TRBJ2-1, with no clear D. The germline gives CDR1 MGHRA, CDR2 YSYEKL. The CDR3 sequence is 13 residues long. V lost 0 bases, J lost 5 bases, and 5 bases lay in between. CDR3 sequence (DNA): TGCGCCAGCAGCCAAGAACAGCACAATGAGCAGTTCTTC. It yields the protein CASSQEQHNEQFF.